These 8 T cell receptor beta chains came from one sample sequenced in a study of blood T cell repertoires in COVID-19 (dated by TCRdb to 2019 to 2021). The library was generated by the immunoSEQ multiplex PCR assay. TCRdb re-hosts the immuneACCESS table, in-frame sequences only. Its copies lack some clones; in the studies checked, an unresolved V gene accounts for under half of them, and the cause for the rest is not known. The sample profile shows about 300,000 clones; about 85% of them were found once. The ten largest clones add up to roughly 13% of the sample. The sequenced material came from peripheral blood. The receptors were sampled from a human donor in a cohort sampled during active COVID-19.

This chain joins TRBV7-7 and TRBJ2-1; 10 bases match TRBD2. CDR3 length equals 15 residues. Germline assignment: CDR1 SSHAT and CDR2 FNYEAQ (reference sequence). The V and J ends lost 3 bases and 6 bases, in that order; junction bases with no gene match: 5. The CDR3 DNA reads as TGTGCCAGCAGCTTTGGTCTAGCGGGAGTCAATGAGCAGTTCTTC. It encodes CASSFGLAGVNEQFF.

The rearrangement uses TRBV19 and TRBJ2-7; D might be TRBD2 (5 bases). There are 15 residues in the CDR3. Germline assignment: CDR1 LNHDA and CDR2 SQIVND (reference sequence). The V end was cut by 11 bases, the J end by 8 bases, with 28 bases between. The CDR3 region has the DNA TGTGCCTATCCCTGGTCGAAAGACACCCTAGCCAAGCAGTACTTC. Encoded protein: CAYPWSKDTLAKQYF.

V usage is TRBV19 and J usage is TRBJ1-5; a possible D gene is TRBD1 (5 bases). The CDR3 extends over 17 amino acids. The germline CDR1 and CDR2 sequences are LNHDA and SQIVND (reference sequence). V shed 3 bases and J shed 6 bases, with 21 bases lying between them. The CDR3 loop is CASSIKKNSRQIQPQHF. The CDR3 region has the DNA TGTGCCAGTAGTATCAAGAAAAATTCCCGACAGATTCAGCCCCAGCATTTT.

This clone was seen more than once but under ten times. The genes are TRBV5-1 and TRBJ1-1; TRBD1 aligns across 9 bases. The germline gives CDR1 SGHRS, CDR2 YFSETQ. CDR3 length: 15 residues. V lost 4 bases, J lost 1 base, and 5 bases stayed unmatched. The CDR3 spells CASSLWTGANTEAFF. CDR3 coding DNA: TGCGCCAGCAGCCTGTGGACAGGGGCGAACACTGAAGCTTTCTTT.

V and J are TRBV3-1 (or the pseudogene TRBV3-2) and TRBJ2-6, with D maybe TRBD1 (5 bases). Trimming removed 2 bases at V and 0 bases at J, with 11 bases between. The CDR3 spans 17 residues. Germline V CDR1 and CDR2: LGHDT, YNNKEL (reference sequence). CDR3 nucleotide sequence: TGTGCCAGCAGCCAATATAGGGGAAACTCTGGGGCCAACGTCCTGACTTTC. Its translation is CASSQYRGNSGANVLTF.

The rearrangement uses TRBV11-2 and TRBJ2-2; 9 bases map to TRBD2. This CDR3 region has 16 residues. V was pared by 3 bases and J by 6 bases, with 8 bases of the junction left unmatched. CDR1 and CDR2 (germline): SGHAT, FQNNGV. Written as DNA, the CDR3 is TGTGCCAGCAGCTTCCTAGCGGGACCCAAGGCCGGGGAGCTGTTTTTT. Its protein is CASSFLAGPKAGELFF.

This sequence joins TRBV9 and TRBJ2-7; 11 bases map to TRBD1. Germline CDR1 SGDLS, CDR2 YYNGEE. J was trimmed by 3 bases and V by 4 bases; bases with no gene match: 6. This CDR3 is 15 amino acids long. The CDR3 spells CASSTGTGGGYEQYF. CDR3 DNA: TGTGCCAGCAGCACCGGGACAGGGGGAGGCTACGAGCAGTACTTC.

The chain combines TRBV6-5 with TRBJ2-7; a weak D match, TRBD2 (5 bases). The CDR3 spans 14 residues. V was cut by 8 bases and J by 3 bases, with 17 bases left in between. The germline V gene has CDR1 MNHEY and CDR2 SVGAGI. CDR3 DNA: TGTGCCAGCTCGGACCCTGGTCGGGGCTACGAGCAGTACTTC. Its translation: CASSDPGRGYEQYF.